Reported below is one TCR beta chain. Its matching antigen is unknown. The data stem from a study of vaccination and CD4 T cells after COVID-19. Cultured CD4+ T cells had their DNA profiled by the Oncomine TCR Beta short-read assay. TCRdb analysed the PCR reads with MiXCR anew, one entry per CDR3 protein. The table has about 23,000 distinct CDR3 sequences, about 40% seen once. As to time point: late sampling 161 to 241 days after vaccination in a few convalescent patients. The treatment was: roughly 11-day PBMC culture with coronavirus spike peptide pools or control peptides (ViraFEST assay). The CDR3 has 16 residues. From germline, CDR1 is MDHEN and CDR2 SYDVKM. After removal of 4 bases from V and 3 bases from J, the junction contained 9 bases not matched to a gene.

The chain recombines TRBV28 with TRBJ2-7; TRBD2 aligns across 10 bases. The source is a human donor who had recovered from COVID-19. Sample: CD4+ T cells from blood, cultured in vitro, taken about 7 months after SARS-CoV-2 vaccination. The CDR3 sequence is CASSYIFGTSDYEQYF. DNA for the CDR3: TGTGCCAGCAGTTATATTTTCGGGACTAGCGACTACGAGCAGTACTTC.